Below are 21 T cell receptor beta chains sequenced from a single sample in a study of T-cell memory formation after mild COVID-19. TCRdb fed the 5' RACE reads into MiXCR, producing one record per CDR3 protein. The sample has approximately 40,000 distinct CDR3 sequences, roughly 10% seen once. Sequences were obtained from PBMCs or a T cell subset sorted from them (not recorded which). The receptors stem from a man aged 18 to 35 who had mild COVID-19 (a few samples of this study predate the infection). Cell type and time point are not known.

This clonotype was counted many times. The chain links TRBV10-3 to TRBJ1-6, with a possible D match to TRBD1 (5 bases). Germline values: CDR1 ENHRY, CDR2 SYGVKD. This CDR3 is 15 amino acids long. V shed 0 bases and J shed 9 bases, with 12 bases lying between them. CDR3 in amino acids: CAISESGVPGSPLHF. The CDR3 coding sequence is TGTGCCATCAGTGAGTCGGGGGTTCCAGGTTCACCCCTCCACTTT.

This clonotype was counted at least ten times. The chain combines TRBV20-1 with TRBJ2-5; the D gene is possibly TRBD2 (7 bases). V was clipped by 3 bases and J by 5 bases, with 19 bases between them. Germline lookup yields CDR1 DFQATT and CDR2 SNEGSKA (reference sequence). The CDR3 consists of 15 residues. This chain's CDR3 is CSASPRGATWETQYF. Written as DNA, the CDR3 is TGCAGTGCTAGTCCCCGGGGGGCTACTTGGGAGACCCAGTACTTC.

The chain is built from TRBV2 and TRBJ2-7; D gene ambiguous. Trimming cost V 1 base and J 2 bases, with 9 bases left between them. In germline, CDR1 is SNHLY, CDR2 FYNNEI. The length of the CDR3 is 14 residues. The CDR3 DNA sequence: TGTGCCAGCAGTGAAGACTGGAATCCCTACGAGCAGTACTTC. Protein: CASSEDWNPYEQYF. Combining the CDR3 with reference TRBV2 and TRBJ2-7 gives the whole variable domain EPEVTQTPSHQVTQMGQEVILRCVPISNHLYFYWYRQILGQKVEFLVSFYNNEISEKSEIFDDQFSVERPDGSNFTLKIRSTKLEDSAMYFCASSEDWNPYEQYFGPGTRLTVT.

Ten or more counts support this clonotype. This chain links TRBV19 with TRBJ2-7; possible D gene TRBD1, 6 bases. Trimming removed 6 bases at V and 2 bases at J, with 17 bases between. Germline CDR1 reads LNHDA; CDR2 reads SQIVND (reference sequence). The CDR3 length is 15 residues. The CDR3 spells CASRTDSQLTYEQYF. The CDR3 nucleotides read TGTGCCAGTAGAACGGACAGCCAACTTACCTACGAGCAGTACTTC.

This clonotype was recorded many times. The J gene is TRBJ1-6, the V gene TRBV5-5, with D unclear. Trimming removed 2 bases from V and 8 bases from J, with 11 bases in between. Germline V gives CDR1 SGHKS, CDR2 YYEKEE (reference sequence). The CDR3 spans 14 residues. In DNA, the CDR3 is TGTGCCAGCAGCTTAGACGGTGGGGATTCACCCCTCCACTTT. Amino acids: CASSLDGGDSPLHF. The full variable domain, its missing parts supplied by reference TRBV5-5 and TRBJ1-6, is DAGVTQSPTHLIKTRGQQVTLRCSPISGHKSVSWYQQVLGQGPQFIFQYYEKEERGRGNFPDRFSARQFPNYSSELNVNALLLGDSALYLCASSLDGGDSPLHFGNGTRLTVT.

In this sample, this clonotype turned up many times. The chain employs TRBV20-1 and TRBJ1-1; D is perhaps TRBD1 (5 bases). This CDR3 region has 15 residues. The germline V and J ends were trimmed by 2 bases and 3 bases, with 16 bases remaining between them. Per germline, CDR1 DFQATT and CDR2 SNEGSKA (reference sequence). The CDR3 DNA follows: TGCAGTGCTAGATCGGGGGGAAGACGGGACACTGAAGCTTTCTTT. Protein product: CSARSGGRRDTEAFF.

This clonotype was seen many times. The V and J genes are TRBV2 and TRBJ2-2, with 10 bases aligning to TRBD2. Trimming removed 7 bases from V and 5 bases from J; junction bases left unmatched: 4. This CDR3 has 14 residues. Germline assignment: CDR1 SNHLY and CDR2 FYNNEI. The CDR3 protein is CASISGGLTGELFF. The CDR3 DNA reads TGTGCCAGCATTAGCGGGGGGCTTACCGGGGAGCTGTTTTTT.

This clonotype has ten or more counts. This chain connects TRBV28 to TRBJ2-4; the match to TRBD2 covers 9 bases. With 5 bases clipped from V and 4 bases from J, the junction kept 6 bases outside the gene matches. From germline, CDR1 is MDHEN and CDR2 SYDVKM. This CDR3 is built from 15 residues. CDR3 sequence reads: CASSTLAGGKNIQYF. The CDR3 DNA follows: TGTGCCAGCAGTACGCTCGCGGGGGGGAAAAACATTCAGTACTTC.

This clonotype was picked up many times. This rearrangement joins TRBV6-2 or TRBV6-3 to TRBJ1-2; D gene ambiguous. There are 15 residues in the CDR3. Germline V CDR1 and CDR2: MNHEY, SVGEGT. Trimming shortened V by 5 bases and J by 4 bases, and 17 bases separated the two germline ends. The CDR3 DNA follows: TGTGCCAGCAGTCACCCCCAGTGGGAAACCTATGGCTACACCTTC. It is translated as CASSHPQWETYGYTF.

This clonotype was picked up a small number of times. This chain connects TRBV18 to TRBJ2-5, with 7 bases matching TRBD2. The CDR3 spans 14 residues. CDR1 is KGHSH and CDR2 is LQKENI in the germline V gene. Germline trimming cut 2 bases from V and 2 bases from J; bases unmatched to any gene: 2. The CDR3 bases are TGTGCCAGCTCACCAGAGGGACTACAAGAGACCCAGTACTTC. The encoded protein is CASSPEGLQETQYF.

This clonotype has a handful of counts. The genes are TRBV3-1 and TRBJ1-5; D not certain. Between the trimmed V and J ends, which lost 3 bases and 6 bases, there was a span of 12 bases. Germline V gene data show CDR1 as LGHDT and CDR2 as YNNKEL (reference sequence). The CDR3 has 14 residues. The CDR3 is CASSQDPGVQPQHF. The CDR3 nucleotides are TGTGCCAGCAGCCAGGATCCTGGTGTTCAGCCCCAGCATTTT.

This clonotype has at least ten counts. The rearrangement uses TRBV4-2 and TRBJ2-5; D gene uncertain. Germline loops: CDR1 LGHNA, CDR2 YNFKEQ. The CDR3 length is 14 residues. V lost 1 base to trimming and J lost 7 bases, with 13 bases between them. This chain's CDR3 is CASSQAPMVGTQYF. CDR3 DNA sequence: TGTGCCAGCAGCCAAGCCCCAATGGTGGGGACCCAGTACTTC.

The chain employs TRBV14 and TRBJ1-6, with unresolved D. Germline loops: CDR1 SGHDN, CDR2 FVKESK. Trimming shortened V by 3 bases and J by 10 bases, and 10 bases separated the two germline ends. The CDR3 runs to 13 residues. CDR3 sequence: CASSHDHRSPLHF. CDR3 nucleotide sequence: TGTGCCAGCAGCCACGACCACCGCTCACCCCTCCACTTT.

Comment on this clonotype: A clone one base away is much larger, so this may be a read error. V gene TRBV3-1 combines with J gene TRBJ1-1; no clear D. Germline lookup yields CDR1 LGHDT and CDR2 YNNKEL (reference sequence). The CDR3 is 13 residues long. Trimming took 3 bases from V and 5 from J, leaving 10 bases between them. In DNA, the CDR3 is TGTGCCAGCAGCCAGCTTTTGCAAACTGAAGCTTTCTTT. Translation: CASSQLLQTEAFF.

This clonotype was observed many times. CDR3 protein: CASSQAGRLLDYGYTF. The DNA for the CDR3 is TGTGCCAGCAGCCAAGCTGGCAGACTTTTGGACTATGGCTACACCTTC. This sequence joins TRBV4-2 and TRBJ1-2; unclear D gene. The CDR3 runs to 16 residues. The V gene lost 1 base and the J gene lost 3 bases, with 15 bases spanning the gap. CDR1 and CDR2 (germline): LGHNA, YNFKEQ.

This clonotype was counted many times. The chain is built from TRBV5-6 and TRBJ2-7, with D maybe TRBD1 (6 bases). V shed 2 bases and J shed 1 base, with 16 bases lying between them. Germline V gene data show CDR1 as SGHDT and CDR2 as YYEEEE. This CDR3 comprises 16 residues. The CDR3: CASSLGQGTGSYEQYF. The CDR3 DNA reads as TGTGCCAGCAGCTTAGGGCAGGGGACGGGGTCCTACGAGCAGTACTTC.

This clonotype was recorded at least ten times. V usage is TRBV4-1 and J usage is TRBJ2-6; D possibly corresponds to TRBD1 (6 bases). The ends were cut back, 5 bases at V and 4 bases at J, with 15 bases in the middle. CDR1 and CDR2 (germline): MGHRA, YSYEKL. This CDR3 region has 16 residues. CDR3 sequence reads: CASSIQGQDGANVLTF. The CDR3 DNA reads as TGCGCCAGCAGCATCCAGGGGCAGGACGGGGCCAACGTCCTGACTTTC.

This clonotype came up a few times. The chain has TRBV12-3 or TRBV12-4 and TRBJ1-1; 8 nucleotides agree with TRBD1. This CDR3 region has 12 residues. V lost 6 bases to trimming and J lost 9 bases; unmatched junction nucleotides: 6. The CDR3 loop is CASRRDRLKAFF. The DNA for the CDR3 is TGTGCCAGCAGGAGGGACAGGTTAAAAGCTTTCTTT.

This clonotype has at least ten counts. The rearrangement uses TRBV6-2 or TRBV6-3 and TRBJ2-7, with 9 positions matching TRBD1. From germline, CDR1 is MNHEY and CDR2 SVGEGT. V gave up 7 bases and J gave up 3 bases; unmatched junction bases: 4. The length of the CDR3 is 13 residues. The CDR3 region is CASKGTGIYEQYV. Written as DNA, the CDR3 is TGTGCCAGCAAAGGGACAGGGATCTACGAGCAGTACGTC.

This clonotype has at least ten counts. The V call is TRBV7-2, the J call TRBJ2-7; D is unresolved. Trimming took 6 bases from V and 3 from J, leaving 12 bases between them. The germline gives CDR1 SGHTA, CDR2 FQGNSA. There are 13 residues in the CDR3. The CDR3 is CASRPYPVYEQYF. CDR3 in DNA: TGTGCCAGCAGGCCCTACCCCGTCTACGAGCAGTACTTC.

This clonotype was seen ten or more times. V gene TRBV6-5 combines with J gene TRBJ1-5; the D is unclear. Deletions cut 2 bases from V and 0 bases from J, with 8 bases between. The CDR3 is 15 amino acids. Germline lookup yields CDR1 MNHEY and CDR2 SVGAGI. CDR3 sequence reads: CASSYGWNSNQPQHF. The CDR3 DNA sequence: TGTGCCAGCAGTTACGGGTGGAATAGCAATCAGCCCCAGCATTTT.